The 17 T cell receptor beta chains listed next were all sequenced from one sample in a study of graft-versus-host responses after intestinal transplantation. Libraries were prepared by immunoSEQ multiplex PCR; TCRdb keeps only in-frame clonotypes and omits some of them. The sample yields 62,000 or so clones, roughly 90% seen once. Their recognized antigens are unknown. The material sequenced was unstimulated CD8+ T cells sorted from spleen or lymph node cells, taken before transplant. The receptors here all came from a human donor who was the organ donor for an intestinal transplant.

The V call is TRBV13, the J call TRBJ1-1; no firm D call. The V gene lost 3 bases and the J gene lost 3 bases, with 8 bases spanning the gap. The germline V gene encodes CDR1 PRHDT and CDR2 FYEKMQ (reference sequence). The CDR3 is made up of 13 amino acids. The CDR3 spells CASSFWGDTEAFF. In nucleotides, the CDR3 is TGTGCCAGCAGCTTCTGGGGAGACACTGAAGCTTTCTTT.

J is TRBJ2-3 and V is TRBV7-8, with a possible D match to TRBD1 (5 bases). The CDR3 consists of 15 residues. V lost 1 base and J lost 7, with 15 bases in between. Germline V gives CDR1 SGHVS, CDR2 FQNEAQ. The CDR3 region is CASSLVPGQQHTQYF. CDR3 nucleotide sequence: TGTGCCAGCAGCTTAGTCCCAGGGCAACAGCATACGCAGTATTTT.

This clone was observed a single time. This chain joins TRBV30 and TRBJ1-1, with unresolved D. V was shortened by 4 bases and J by 1 base, with 13 bases between the two germline ends. Germline V gives CDR1 GTSNPN, CDR2 SVGIG (reference sequence). This CDR3 has 14 residues. The CDR3 region is CAWMSGWRNTEAFF. The CDR3 DNA is TGTGCCTGGATGTCGGGGTGGCGGAACACTGAAGCTTTCTTT.

J is TRBJ2-3 and V is TRBV27, with 10 bases lining up with TRBD2. J gave up 3 bases and V 6 bases, and 18 bases lay outside the gene matches. CDR3 length equals 19 residues. Per the germline V gene, CDR1 is MNHEY and CDR2 is SMNVEV (reference sequence). The CDR3 region is CASRGTKKQGLAITDTQYF. The CDR3 DNA follows: TGTGCCAGCAGGGGGACCAAAAAACAGGGACTAGCGATTACAGATACGCAGTATTTT.

The rearrangement links TRBV28 to TRBJ1-1; 7 nucleotides agree with TRBD1. This CDR3 is built from 14 residues. The V and J ends lost 5 bases and 7 bases, in that order; junction bases with no gene match: 10. CDR1 is MDHEN and CDR2 is SYDVKM in the germline V gene. The DNA of the CDR3 is TGTGCCAGCAGTCGACAACCAGGGGGAGGTGAAGCTTTCTTT. Translated: CASSRQPGGGEAFF.

CDR3 residues: CASSVTSGSINEQFF. In DNA, the CDR3 is TGTGCCAGCAGCGTTACTAGCGGGAGCATCAATGAGCAGTTCTTC. The chain employs TRBV27 and TRBJ2-1; 11 bases are a match to TRBD2. V was clipped by 6 bases and J by 6 bases; unmatched bases: 7. This CDR3 has 15 residues. Germline assignment: CDR1 MNHEY and CDR2 SMNVEV (reference sequence).

The V call is TRBV9, the J call TRBJ1-1, with 9 bases that match TRBD1. The ends lost 3 bases at V and 8 bases at J; junction bases unmatched: 5. Germline assignment: CDR1 SGDLS and CDR2 YYNGEE. CDR3 length: 13 residues. CDR3 sequence (DNA): TGTGCCAGCAGCGGAGGGACAGGGAAGGAAGCTTTCTTT. Translating it yields CASSGGTGKEAFF.

CDR3: CASSPGAGSYEQYF. DNA of the CDR3: TGTGCCAGCAGCCCTGGGGCGGGGTCCTACGAGCAGTACTTC. The J gene is TRBJ2-7, the V gene TRBV7-2; TRBD2 is a possible D gene (6 bases). The germline V gene has CDR1 SGHTA and CDR2 FQGNSA. The CDR3 loop spans 14 amino acids. V was trimmed by 5 bases and J by 1 base, leaving 12 bases between them.

The gene calls are TRBV9 and TRBJ2-3, with TRBD1 as a possible D gene (5 bases). Germline V gene sequence: CDR1 SGDLS, CDR2 YYNGEE. V was clipped by 4 bases and J by 0 bases, with 9 bases between them. The CDR3 has 14 amino acids. CDR3 DNA: TGTGCCAGCAGCCTTAGGGGTAGCACAGATACGCAGTATTTT. Its translation is CASSLRGSTDTQYF.

The J gene is TRBJ1-2, the V gene TRBV9; D might be TRBD1 (6 bases). Germline CDR1 and CDR2: SGDLS and YYNGEE. Trimming took 4 bases from V and 3 from J, leaving 16 bases between them. CDR3 length: 15 amino acids. CDR3 in DNA: TGTGCCAGCAGCCCCCGGACAGTGGATCACTATGGCTACACCTTC. Encoded protein: CASSPRTVDHYGYTF.

The chain combines TRBV9 with TRBJ2-5; 10 positions match TRBD1. The CDR3 covers 16 residues. The trim removed 0 bases at V and 5 bases at J, leaving 7 bases unmatched. The V gene's germline CDR1 is SGDLS and CDR2 YYNGEE. The CDR3: CASSVGGTGDRETQYF. The CDR3 coding sequence is TGTGCCAGCAGCGTAGGAGGGACAGGGGATAGGGAGACCCAGTACTTC. The full variable domain, rest sourced from reference TRBV9 and TRBJ2-5, is DSGVTQTPKHLITATGQRVTLRCSPRSGDLSVYWYQQSLDQGLQFLIQYYNGEERAKGNILERFSAQQFPDLHSELNLSSLELGDSALYFCASSVGGTGDRETQYFGPGTRLLVL.

The chain links TRBV4-2 to TRBJ2-5, with D possibly TRBD2 on 6 matching bases. The ends were cut back, 0 bases at V and 3 bases at J, with 20 bases in the middle. The germline gives CDR1 LGHNA, CDR2 YNFKEQ. The CDR3 is 18 amino acids. This CDR3 reads CASSQEIRRELRKETQYF. CDR3 nucleotides: TGTGCCAGCAGCCAAGAAATTCGGAGGGAGTTACGGAAAGAGACCCAGTACTTC.

This rearrangement joins TRBV7-9 to TRBJ2-1, with a possible D match to TRBD2 (5 bases). The germline V and J ends were trimmed by 9 bases and 4 bases, with 13 bases remaining between them. The CDR3 length is 13 residues. Germline V gives CDR1 SEHNR, CDR2 FQNEAQ (reference sequence). DNA for the CDR3: TGTGCCAGTACCCTAGCAGATTACAATGAGCAGTTCTTC. This sequence encodes CASTLADYNEQFF.

This chain uses TRBV19 with TRBJ2-1, with 12 bases aligning to TRBD2. The CDR3 length is 14 residues. The germline gives CDR1 LNHDA, CDR2 SQIVND (reference sequence). The junction had 10 bases not matched to a gene; V was cut back by 10 bases and J by 9 bases. The CDR3 DNA follows: TGTGCCACGAAGACTAGCGGGAGATCCGCTGAGCAGTTCTTC. Translating gives CATKTSGRSAEQFF.

This chain links TRBV19 with TRBJ2-7, with D possibly matching TRBD2 (6 bases). The V and J ends lost 1 base and 5 bases respectively, with 12 bases between them. Germline V gene lookup returns CDR1 LNHDA and CDR2 SQIVND (reference sequence). CDR3 length equals 14 residues. CDR3 coding DNA: TGTGCCAGTAGTATAGCCGGCGGGGCAAACGAGCAGTACTTC. It encodes CASSIAGGANEQYF. Looking up the rest from reference TRBV19 and TRBJ2-7 gives the full variable domain: DGGITQSPKYLFRKEGQNVTLSCEQNLNHDAMYWYRQDPGQGLRLIYYSQIVNDFQKGDIAEGYSVSREKKESFPLTVTSAQKNPTAFYLCASSIAGGANEQYFGPGTRLTVT.

The CDR3 DNA reads as TGTGCCAGCAGTCCGAGCGGGAGGGCCGATCTAGTCAATGAGCAGTTCTTC. Its translation: CASSPSGRADLVNEQFF. The chain joins TRBV27 to TRBJ2-1, with 10 positions matching TRBD2. This CDR3 spans 17 amino acids. The trim removed 5 bases at V and 6 bases at J, leaving 13 bases unmatched. CDR1 and CDR2 (germline): MNHEY, SMNVEV (reference sequence).

The rearrangement uses TRBV5-5 and TRBJ2-7, with D maybe TRBD1 (5 bases). There are 14 residues in the CDR3. Germline V gene lookup returns CDR1 SGHKS and CDR2 YYEKEE (reference sequence). V lost 0 bases and J 0 bases, leaving 7 bases between the germline ends. The chain's CDR3 is CASSLGGHSYEQYF. DNA for the CDR3: TGTGCCAGCAGCTTGGGGGGCCACTCCTACGAGCAGTACTTC.